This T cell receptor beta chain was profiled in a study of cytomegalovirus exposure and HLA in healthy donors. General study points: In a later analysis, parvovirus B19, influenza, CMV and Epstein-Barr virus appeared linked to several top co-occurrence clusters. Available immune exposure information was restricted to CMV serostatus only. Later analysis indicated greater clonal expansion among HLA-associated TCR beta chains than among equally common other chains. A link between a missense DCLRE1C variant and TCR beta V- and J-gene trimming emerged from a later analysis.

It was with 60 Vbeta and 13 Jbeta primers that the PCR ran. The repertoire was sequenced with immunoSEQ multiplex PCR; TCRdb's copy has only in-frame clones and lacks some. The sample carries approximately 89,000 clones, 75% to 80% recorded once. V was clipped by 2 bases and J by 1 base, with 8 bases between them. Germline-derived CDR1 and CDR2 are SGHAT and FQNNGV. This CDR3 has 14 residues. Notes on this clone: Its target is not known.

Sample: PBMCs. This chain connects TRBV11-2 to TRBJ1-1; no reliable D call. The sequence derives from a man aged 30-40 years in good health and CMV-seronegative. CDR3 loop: CASSLRGQNTEAFF. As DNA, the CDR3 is TGTGCCAGCAGCTTACGAGGCCAGAACACTGAAGCTTTCTTT.